This entry describes one T cell receptor (beta chain). In this sample, this clonotype turned up a few times. Its antigen target is currently unknown. No much larger clonotype is one base removed from it; base qualities were not supplied. The library was obtained by RACE. For sequencing, a NextSeq 500 was employed. During library preparation, unique molecular identifiers were attached to individual cDNA molecules so that TCRs could be counted in a quantitative, reproducible way. Both TCR alpha and TCR beta chains were sequenced from each blood RNA sample. In the authors' own workflow: A median of around 100,000 TCRs per sample was observed, with a range of roughly 20,000 to 750,000. V, J and CDR3 annotation of the TCR reads was performed with the Decombinator software suite. Every sample was subsampled to the same number of TCRs (28,000) for the PS versus PT1 abundance plots. Expanded TCRs were defined as absent before sensitization and observed at least eight times at the 2-week time point. Using fastp at Q25 and MiXCR, TCRdb reprocessed the public reads and kept productive beta chains. Every distinct CDR3 protein forms one entry, paired with its most common genes and DNA. The V and J calls here are based on TCRdb, not the publication. The sample contains approximately 370,000 distinct CDR3 sequences, 4.5% to 5.5% of them found a single time. The top ten clonotypes cover about 8.2% of the sample.

The junction shows trimming of 3 bases on V and 3 bases on J, plus 16 bases between the germline ends. From cysteine to phenylalanine, the CDR3 is 15 amino acids long. The sequence is cut down to CDR3 DNA, 45 bases in frame from base 1. In the germline V gene, CDR1 corresponds to SGDLS and CDR2 to YYNGEE. In light of the paper, this sample's time point label describes: pre-sensitization, week 0. Interpreted using the paper, the treatment or condition label stands for: therapeutic diphenylcyclopropenone sensitization with weekly scalp DPC. Blood at each patch-test visit was drawn before the patch test was applied. Patients were eligible if aged 18 to 70, diagnosed with alopecia and judged suitable for DPC therapy, and pregnant patients were excluded. Unfractionated whole blood was collected in Tempus Blood RNA tubes, and total RNA was extracted from that blood. These data come from a study of human T cells and chemical hapten exposure (dated by TCRdb to about 2021). The study in broad terms: For sensitization, 2% DPC in acetone was applied to a roughly 2 cm by roughly 2 cm area of upper inner arm skin. Throughout the study period of approximately 23 weeks, patients also received therapeutic DPC doses to the scalp every week. Patch testing was performed on the upper back with Finn chambers containing 0.01% DPC, and the patch tests were scored after 6 days according to International Contact Dermatitis Research Group standards. Alopecia areata with under or over 50% scalp involvement, alopecia totalis and alopecia universalis were represented in the patient cohort, which was mostly female. Libraries were combined into a pool for sequencing, and differences in TCR yield between samples came mainly from small differences in library volumes within the pool. In alopecia patients, the study followed how the peripheral blood TCR repertoire changed in vivo over primary and secondary sensitization to diphenylcyclopropenone (DPC), a hapten. Patient blood was sampled pre-sensitization (week 0) and at 2, 6 and about 24 weeks after DPC sensitization. Roughly 30 alopecia patients gave blood for TCR sequencing at one to four time points (pre-sensitization, 2, 6 and 24 weeks). Overall study outcomes, separate from this receptor: Compared with pre-sensitization or healthy control sets, expanded TCRs formed significantly more large CDR3 similarity clusters, which is consistent with antigen-driven responses. Because every patient had alopecia, a presumed autoimmune disease, the patients' immune response might differ from that of healthy individuals. Patch test score correlated positively with the number of PT1 expanded TCRs, reaching significance at thresholds 8, 16 and 32 but not at 4. After repeated subsampling, the strength of the expansion versus patch-test correlation and the threshold at which it became significant changed. DPC sensitization did not change how many TCRs were above 1 in 1000 frequency, and no evidence was found of alterations in global repertoire structure.

The V gene is TRBV9 and the J gene is TRBJ2-7; the D element might be TRBD1 or TRBD2, as each aligns at 5 bases. The clonotype comes from a woman younger than 30 with alopecia areata. Some clones in this sample may be carry-over from other donors' samples. The source was whole blood, collected in connection with sensitization to the hapten diphenylcyclopropenone (DPC). The DNA reads TGTGCCAGCAGCGCAAACCCGGGACCGAGCTACGAGCAGTACTTC. Its translation reads: CASSANPGPSYEQYF.